This note documents a single T cell receptor (beta chain) sequence. Its antigen is undetermined. This sample is drawn from a study of cytomegalovirus exposure and HLA in healthy donors. Study-wide results and limits: Clonal expansion was found to be greater in HLA-associated TCR beta chains than in equally common others in a later analysis. CMV antigen specificity of a few CMV-associated chains was confirmed in vitro.

This CDR3 has 17 residues. The J segment lost 5 bases and the V segment lost 0 bases, leaving 12 bases of the junction unmatched. CDR1 is MGHRA and CDR2 is YSYEKL in the germline V gene. Vbeta (60) and Jbeta (13) primers were used in the PCR. Assay: immunoSEQ multiplex PCR; the TCRdb copy retains only in-frame clones and omits some. The sample has over 30,000 clones, and its top ten clones hold under 6%. The sample taken for sequencing was PBMCs. This chain joins TRBV4-1 and TRBJ2-5, with 7 bases aligning to TRBD2. The clonotype comes from a middle-aged woman in good health and CMV-seropositive. The CDR3 bases are TGCGCCAGCAGCCAAGATATTGGCGGGAGTGGAGGGGAGACCCAGTACTTC. Protein: CASSQDIGGSGGETQYF.